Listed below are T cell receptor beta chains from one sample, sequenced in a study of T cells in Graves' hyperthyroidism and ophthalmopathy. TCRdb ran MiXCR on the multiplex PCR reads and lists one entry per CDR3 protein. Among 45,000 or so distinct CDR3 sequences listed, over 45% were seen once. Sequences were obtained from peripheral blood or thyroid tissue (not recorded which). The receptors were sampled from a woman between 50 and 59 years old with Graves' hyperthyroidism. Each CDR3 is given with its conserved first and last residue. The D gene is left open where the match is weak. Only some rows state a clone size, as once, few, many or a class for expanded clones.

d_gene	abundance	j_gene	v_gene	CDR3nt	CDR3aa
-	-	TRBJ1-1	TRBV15	TGTGCCACCATCAGAGTAGGGAACACTGAAGCTTTCTTT	CATIRVGNTEAFF
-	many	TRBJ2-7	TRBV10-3	TGTGCCATCAGTGAGCCGGGAGTTGGTTCCTACGAGCAGTACTTC	CAISEPGVGSYEQYF
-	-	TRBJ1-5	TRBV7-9	TGTGCCAGCAGCTTAGGGGACGGTAGCAATCAGCCCCAGCATTTT	CASSLGDGSNQPQHF
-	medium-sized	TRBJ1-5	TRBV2	TGTGCCAGTGAAGGGGGGCTGAATCAGCCCCAGCATTTT	CASEGGLNQPQHF
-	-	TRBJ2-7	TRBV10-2	TGCGCCAGCAGTGATGGGGGTTTAGAGGTGGGAAAGGTGCTCGAGCAGTACTTC	CASSDGGLEVGKVLEQYF
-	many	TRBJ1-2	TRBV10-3	TGTGCCATCAGTCAGGCGGACAGCTATGGCTACACCTTC	CAISQADSYGYTF
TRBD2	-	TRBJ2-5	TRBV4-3	TGCGCCAGCAGCCTTGCTAGCGGGAGTTCAGAGACCCTGTACTTC	CASSLASGSSETLYF
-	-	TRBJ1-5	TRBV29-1	TGCAGCGTCGAACAGGGTACTCAGCCCCAGCACTTT	CSVEQGTQPQHF
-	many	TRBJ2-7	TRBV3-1	TGTGCCAGCAGCCAACAGGCCCTCGAGCGGTACTTC	CASSQQALERYF
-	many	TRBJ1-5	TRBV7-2	TGTGCCAGCAGCCTAATCGGCGGGGGCAATCAGCCCCAGCATTTT	CASSLIGGGNQPQHF
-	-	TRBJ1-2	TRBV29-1	TGCAGCGTTGTGGACAGCGGCTACACCTTC	CSVVDSGYTF
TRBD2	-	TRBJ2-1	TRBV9	TGTGCCAGCAGCGGAGCCGGGACTAGGAACAATGAGCAGTTCTTC	CASSGAGTRNNEQFF
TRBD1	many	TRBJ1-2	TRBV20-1	TGCAGTGCTACCATAGCAGGGGGGTCTGGTGGCTACACCTTC	CSATIAGGSGGYTF
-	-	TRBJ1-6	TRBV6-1	TGTGCCAGCAGTTACGGGGAGGTTTCACCCCTCCACTTT	CASSYGEVSPLHF
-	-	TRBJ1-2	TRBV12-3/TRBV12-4	TGTGCCAGCAGTTCATGGACGCGAGGCTACACCTTC	CASSSWTRGYTF
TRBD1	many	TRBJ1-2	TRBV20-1	TGCAGTGCTATCGACAGGGGAGTACTGGGCTACACCTTC	CSAIDRGVLGYTF
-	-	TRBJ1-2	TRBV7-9	TGTGCTAGCGGCAGGTCCCGAAGCTACGCCTTC	CASGRSRSYAF
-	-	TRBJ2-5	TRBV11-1	TGTGCCAGCAGCACGTCTTCGGGGGACGTGACCCAGTACTTC	CASSTSSGDVTQYF
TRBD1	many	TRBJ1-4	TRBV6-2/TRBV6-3	TGTGCCAGCAGAAGCGACAGGGTGCTCGAAAAACTGTTTTTT	CASRSDRVLEKLFF
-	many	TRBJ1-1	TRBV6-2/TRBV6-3	TGTGCCAGCAGTTACTCGGGGGCTGGCTCTGAAGCTTTCTTT	CASSYSGAGSEAFF
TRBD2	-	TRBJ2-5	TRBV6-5	TGTGCCAGCAGTACCGGACTAGCGGGAGAGGAGACCCAGTACTTC	CASSTGLAGEETQYF
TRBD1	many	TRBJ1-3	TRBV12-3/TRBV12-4	TGTGCCAGCAGATCCAGGGGGTCCTCTGGAAACACCATATATTTT	CASRSRGSSGNTIYF
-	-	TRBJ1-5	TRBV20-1	TGCAGTGCCCAGACAGCAAGAGATCAGCCCCAGCATTTT	CSAQTARDQPQHF
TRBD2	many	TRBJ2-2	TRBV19	TGTGCCAGTAGCGAGCGGGACCATAACACCGGGGAGCTGTTTTTT	CASSERDHNTGELFF
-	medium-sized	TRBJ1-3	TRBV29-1	TGCAGCGTCGCCGGAGGAAACACCATATATTTT	CSVAGGNTIYF
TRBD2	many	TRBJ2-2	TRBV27	TGTGCCAGCAGGGGACTAACGAACACCGGGGAGCTGTTTTTT	CASRGLTNTGELFF
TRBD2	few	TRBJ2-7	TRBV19	TGTGCCAGTAGTATTACAGGACTAGCGGGAATCTACGAGCAGTACTTC	CASSITGLAGIYEQYF
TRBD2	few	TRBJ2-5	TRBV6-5	TGTGCCAGCAGTGGGACTAGCGGGAGCCGAGAGACCCAGTACTTC	CASSGTSGSRETQYF
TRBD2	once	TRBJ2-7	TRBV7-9	TGTGCCAGCTCACCAGTAGCGGGAGGACCCCCCTACGAGCAGTACTTC	CASSPVAGGPPYEQYF
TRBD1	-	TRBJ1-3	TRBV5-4	TGTACCAGCGGCCGGGACAGGGGCTCTGGAAACACCATATATTTT	CTSGRDRGSGNTIYF
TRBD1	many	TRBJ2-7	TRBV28	TGTGCCAACTCCCGACAGGGCTCCTACGAGCAGTACTTC	CANSRQGSYEQYF
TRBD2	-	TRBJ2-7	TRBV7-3	TGTGCCAGCAGCCTCGGACTAGCGGGAGGGGAGCAGTACTTC	CASSLGLAGGEQYF
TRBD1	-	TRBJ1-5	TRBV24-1	TGTGCCGCCAGTGATCCTCGACAGGGGAGTCAGCCCCAGCATTTT	CAASDPRQGSQPQHF
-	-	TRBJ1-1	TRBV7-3	TGTGCCAGCAGTCGGATGGGGGGGCTGGGCACTGAAGCTTTCTTT	CASSRMGGLGTEAFF
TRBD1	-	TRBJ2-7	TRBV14	TGTGCCAGCAGCCCCCTAGGGACAGGGCCCTACGAGCAGTACTTC	CASSPLGTGPYEQYF
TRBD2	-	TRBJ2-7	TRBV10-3	TGTGCCCATTCCCAGGGCGGGAGGAAGAACTACGAGCAGTACTTC	CAHSQGGRKNYEQYF
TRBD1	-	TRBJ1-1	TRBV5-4	TGTGCCAGCAGCTTGTGGGGGACAGGGCTAACTGAAGCTTTCTTT	CASSLWGTGLTEAFF
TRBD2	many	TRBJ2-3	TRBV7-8	TGTGCCAGCAGCTCACGGGTAGCGGGAGCCCCAGATACGCAGTATTTT	CASSSRVAGAPDTQYF
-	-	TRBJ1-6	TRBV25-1	TGTGCCAGCAGTGATGGGGCCGGAGGCCCTCTCGATTCACCCCTCCACTTT	CASSDGAGGPLDSPLHF
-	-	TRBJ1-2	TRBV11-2	TGTGCCAGTACCCATCCCCCAAGACAGCGCCCAACGGCTAACTATGGCTACACCTTC	CASTHPPRQRPTANYGYTF
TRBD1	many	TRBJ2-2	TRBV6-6	TGTGCCAGCAGTAAGCGACAGGGGAACACCGGGGAGCTGTTTTTT	CASSKRQGNTGELFF
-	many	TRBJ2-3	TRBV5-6	TGTGCCAGCAGCTTGGTCCAGGCGCAAGATACGCAGTATTTT	CASSLVQAQDTQYF
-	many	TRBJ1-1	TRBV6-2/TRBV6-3	TGTGCCAGCAGAACAGACAGCCACACTGAAGCTTTCTTT	CASRTDSHTEAFF
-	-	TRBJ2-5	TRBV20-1	TGCAATTCCCGGCTGGCAGGGAAAAAGGAGACCCAGTACTTC	CNSRLAGKKETQYF